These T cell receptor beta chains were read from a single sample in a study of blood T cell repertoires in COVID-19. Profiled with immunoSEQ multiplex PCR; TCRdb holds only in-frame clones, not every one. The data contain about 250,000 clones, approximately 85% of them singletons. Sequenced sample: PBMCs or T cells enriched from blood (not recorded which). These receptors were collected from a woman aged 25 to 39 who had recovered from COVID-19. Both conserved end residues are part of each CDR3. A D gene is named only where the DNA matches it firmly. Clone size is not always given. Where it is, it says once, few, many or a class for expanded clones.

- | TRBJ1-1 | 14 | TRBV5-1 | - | TGCGCCAGCAGCTTCTGGACAGCGAACACTGAAGCTTTCTTT | CASSFWTANTEAFF
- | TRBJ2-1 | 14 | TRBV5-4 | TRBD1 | TGTGCCAGCAGCGGACAGGGCTACGAAAATGAGCAGTTCTTC | CASSGQGYENEQFF
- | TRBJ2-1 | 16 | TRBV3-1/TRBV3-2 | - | TGTGCCAGCAGCCAAGTAGGGGGGGGCCACTACAATGAGCAGTTCTTC | CASSQVGGGHYNEQFF
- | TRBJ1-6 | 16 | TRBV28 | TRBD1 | TGTGCCAGCAGTTCCCTGACAGGGGCTCTGGATTCACCCCTCCACTTT | CASSSLTGALDSPLHF
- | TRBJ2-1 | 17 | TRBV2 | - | TGTGCCAGTAATATCCCAGTCGGGATTCTAGCGAGCAATGAGCAGTTCTTC | CASNIPVGILASNEQFF
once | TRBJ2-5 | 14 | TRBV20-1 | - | TGCAGTGCTAGTGTCCCCGGGATCCAAGAGACCCAGTACTTC | CSASVPGIQETQYF
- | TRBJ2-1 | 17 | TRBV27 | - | TGTGCCAGCAGTGACAGTAGGGGGGGGCCACTCTGGGATGAGCAGTTCTTC | CASSDSRGGPLWDEQFF
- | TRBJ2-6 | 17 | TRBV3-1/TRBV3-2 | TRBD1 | TGTGCCAGCAGCCGGGGACAGGTATACTCTGGGGCCAACGTCCTGACTTTC | CASSRGQVYSGANVLTF
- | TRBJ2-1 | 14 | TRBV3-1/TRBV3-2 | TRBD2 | TGTGCCAGCAGTTTGGCTAGCGGGAGGCTTGAGCAGTTCTTC | CASSLASGRLEQFF
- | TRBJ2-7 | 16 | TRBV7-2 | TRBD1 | TGTGCCAGCAGCTTATTCAGGGACAGGAGTTTGTACGAGCAGTACTTC | CASSLFRDRSLYEQYF
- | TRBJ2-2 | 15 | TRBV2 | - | TGTGCCAGCAGTGCTGTCGTAGTAAACACCGGGGAGCTGTTTTTT | CASSAVVVNTGELFF
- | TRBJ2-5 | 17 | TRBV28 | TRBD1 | TGTGCCAGCAGTCCTCAATTGGGGGACAGGGATACGGAGACCCAGTACTTC | CASSPQLGDRDTETQYF
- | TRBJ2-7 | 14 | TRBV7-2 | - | TGTGCCAGCAGCTTAGGGAGCGAGGTGGGGGGGCAGTACTTC | CASSLGSEVGGQYF
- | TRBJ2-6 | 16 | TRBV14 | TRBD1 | TGTGCCAGCAGGCAGACAGGGGGCACTGGGGCCAACGTCCTGACTTTC | CASRQTGGTGANVLTF
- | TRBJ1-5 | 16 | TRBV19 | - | TGTGCCAGTAGTATTCGTCCCAGGGAAGGCAATCAGCCCCAGCATTTT | CASSIRPREGNQPQHF
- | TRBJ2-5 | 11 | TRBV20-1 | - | TGCAGTGCTTTATCCCAGGATACCCAGTACTTC | CSALSQDTQYF
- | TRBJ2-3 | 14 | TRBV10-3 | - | TGTGCCATCAGGGACACGTCCAGCACAGATACGCAGTATTTT | CAIRDTSSTDTQYF
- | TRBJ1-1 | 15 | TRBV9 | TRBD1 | TGTGCCAGCAGCCCCAACCCGGGACAGGGTGCTGAAGCTTTCTTT | CASSPNPGQGAEAFF
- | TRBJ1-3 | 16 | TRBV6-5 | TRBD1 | TGTGCCAGCAGTTACTTGGGACAGGGCACTGGAAACACCATATATTTT | CASSYLGQGTGNTIYF
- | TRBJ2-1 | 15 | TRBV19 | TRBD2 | TGTGCCAGTAGTAAGGGCGGGAGCTCCTACAATGAGCAGTTCTTC | CASSKGGSSYNEQFF
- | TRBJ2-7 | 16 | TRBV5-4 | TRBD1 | TGTGCCAGCAGCCCCGGGCCGGGACAGGGTAACTACGAGCAGTACTTC | CASSPGPGQGNYEQYF
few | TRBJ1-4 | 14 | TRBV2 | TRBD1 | TGTGCCAGCAGGGAACAGGGGGCTGCTGAAAAACTGTTTTTT | CASREQGAAEKLFF
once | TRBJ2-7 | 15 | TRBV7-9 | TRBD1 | TGTGCCAGCAGCTTCTCGGCCGTACAGGGGAGCGAGCAGTACTTC | CASSFSAVQGSEQYF
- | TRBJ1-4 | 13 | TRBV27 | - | TGTGCCAGCAGCTACCGGGAGGGGGAAAAACTGTTTTTT | CASSYREGEKLFF
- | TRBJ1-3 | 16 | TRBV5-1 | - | TGCGCCAGCAGCTTGGCCTCGGCAGCGAAAAAAAACACCATATATTTT | CASSLASAAKKNTIYF
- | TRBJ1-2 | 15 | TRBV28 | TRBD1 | TGTGCCAGCAGCCGGGACAGGGGTTGGGACTATGGCTACACCTTC | CASSRDRGWDYGYTF
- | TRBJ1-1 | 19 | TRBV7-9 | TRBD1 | TGTGCCAGCAGCTCTCCGGCATCCGGGACAGGGGTCCTGAACACTGAAGCTTTCTTT | CASSSPASGTGVLNTEAFF
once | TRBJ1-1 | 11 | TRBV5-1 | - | TGCGCCAGCAGGGCCGAAGTCGAAGCTTTCTTT | CASRAEVEAFF
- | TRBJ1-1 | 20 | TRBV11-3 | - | TGTGCCAGCAGCTTAGATCGGCGCAGGGGTGGGCCCGCAGGTTGGACTGAAGCTTTCTTT | CASSLDRRRGGPAGWTEAFF
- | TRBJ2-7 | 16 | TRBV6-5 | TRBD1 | TGTGCCAGCAGTTTCTCGGGACAGGGGTCCTCCTACGAGCAGTACTTC | CASSFSGQGSSYEQYF
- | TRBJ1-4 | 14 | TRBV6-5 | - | TGTGCCAGCAGTCCAGGACAAGGCAATGAAAAACTGTTTTTT | CASSPGQGNEKLFF
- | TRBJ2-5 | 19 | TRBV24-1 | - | TGTGCCACCAGTGATCAAACCGCCGAAACACCCGGGGGCCAAGAGACCCAGTACTTC | CATSDQTAETPGGQETQYF
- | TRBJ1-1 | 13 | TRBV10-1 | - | TGCGCCAGCAGCAGGTTGAGAGACACTGAAGCTTTCTTT | CASSRLRDTEAFF
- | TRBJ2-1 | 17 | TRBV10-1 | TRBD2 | TGCGCCAGCAGTGATGTCGGGGGGGCCCATGAGGACAATGAGCAGTTCTTC | CASSDVGGAHEDNEQFF
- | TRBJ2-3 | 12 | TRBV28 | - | TGTGCCAGCAGTACCGAGACAGATACGCAGTATTTT | CASSTETDTQYF
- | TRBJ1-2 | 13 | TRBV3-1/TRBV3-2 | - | TGTGCCAGCAGCCAAGATCCTCGCTATGGCTACACCTTC | CASSQDPRYGYTF
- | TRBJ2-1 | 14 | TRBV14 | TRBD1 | TGCGCCAGCAGCCGCGACAGGGGGCGGCATGAGCAGTTCTTC | CASSRDRGRHEQFF
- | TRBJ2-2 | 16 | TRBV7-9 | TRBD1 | TGTGCCAGCAGCTTATACGGGACAGATCACACCGGGGAGCTGTTTTTT | CASSLYGTDHTGELFF
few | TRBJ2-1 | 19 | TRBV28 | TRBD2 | TGTGCCAGCAGTCCCCCGGGACTAGCGGGGGTACTCTCCTACAATGAGCAGTTCTTC | CASSPPGLAGVLSYNEQFF
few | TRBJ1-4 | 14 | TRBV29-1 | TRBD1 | TGCAGCGTTGGGGACAGGGCAACTAATGAAAAACTGTTTTTT | CSVGDRATNEKLFF
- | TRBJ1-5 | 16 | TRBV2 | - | TGTGCCAGCAGTGAAGATAATTATGCGGGCAATCAGCCCCAGCATTTT | CASSEDNYAGNQPQHF
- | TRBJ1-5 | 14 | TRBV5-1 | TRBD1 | TGCGCCAGCAGCTTCGGACAGGGTAATCAGCCCCAGCATTTT | CASSFGQGNQPQHF
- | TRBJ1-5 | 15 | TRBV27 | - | TGTGCCAGCAGCCTCAGCCGGGGGGGAGGTCAGCCCCAGCATTTT | CASSLSRGGGQPQHF
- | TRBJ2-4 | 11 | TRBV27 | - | TGTGCCAGCAGTTGGGGTCGGGAGACGTACTTC | CASSWGRETYF
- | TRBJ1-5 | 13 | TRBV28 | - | TGTGCCAGCAGCAACAGGGCGGATCAGCCCCAGCATTTT | CASSNRADQPQHF
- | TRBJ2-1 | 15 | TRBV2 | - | TGTGCCAGCAGCGACCCCGGGACATTCTACAATGAGCAGTTCTTC | CASSDPGTFYNEQFF
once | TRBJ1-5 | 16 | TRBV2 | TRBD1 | TGTGCCAGTACCTGGACAGGGGGGAGCAGCAATCAGCCCCAGCATTTT | CASTWTGGSSNQPQHF
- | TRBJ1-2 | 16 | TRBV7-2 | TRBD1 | TGTGCCAGCAGCCCCGGGACAGGGGTGGGCAACTATGGCTACACCTTC | CASSPGTGVGNYGYTF
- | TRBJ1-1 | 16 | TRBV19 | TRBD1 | TGTGCCAGTAGTCACCCTAGGGGACAGGGGAATCCTGAAGCTTTCTTT | CASSHPRGQGNPEAFF
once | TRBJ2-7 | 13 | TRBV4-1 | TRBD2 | TGCGCCAGCGGTTTTCCGGGGGGGCAAGAGCAGTACTTC | CASGFPGGQEQYF
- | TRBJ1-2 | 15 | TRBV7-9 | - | TGTGCCAGCAGCCCACTAGCGAGATGGGTAGGTGGCTACACCTTC | CASSPLARWVGGYTF
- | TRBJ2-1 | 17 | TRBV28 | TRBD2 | TGTGCCAGCAGTTTCGGGACTAGGAGGGGGTGGTCCAATGAGCAGTTCTTC | CASSFGTRRGWSNEQFF
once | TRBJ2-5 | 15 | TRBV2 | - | TGTGCCACCACCTCCCGATCCCAGGGCCAAGAGACCCAGTACTTC | CATTSRSQGQETQYF
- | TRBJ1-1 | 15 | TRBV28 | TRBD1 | TGTGCCATCGCTTGGCCTGACAGGGAGTACACTGAAGCTTTCTTT | CAIAWPDREYTEAFF
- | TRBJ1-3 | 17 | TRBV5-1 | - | TGCGCCAGCAGTTCCCTCCCGGCAGGGTCCTCTGGAAACACCATATATTTT | CASSSLPAGSSGNTIYF